The following is a TCR beta chain sequence with its context. Here immunoSEQ multiplex PCR was the method, and the copy in TCRdb shows in-frame clones only, minus some. The table lists fewer than 65,000 clones, more than 80% of them singletons. The source of the sample is a study of OX40 agonist ivuxolimab in advanced cancers. Background on the study: Prior anti-PD-1, anti-PD-L1 or anti-CTLA-4 therapy did not bar entry, and more than 35% had some.

The sampling schedule covered blood at baseline, cycle 4 day 1, and cycle 7 day 1. CDR1 is ENHRY, CDR2 SYGVKD, per germline. This CDR3 contains 13 residues. With 4 bases removed from V and 7 bases from J, the gap between germline ends came to 13 bases. The clonotype was recovered from an adult with an advanced solid tumor such as melanoma, head and neck, liver or kidney cancer. Sequencing used CD4+ or CD8+ T cells sorted from blood, obtained in a trial of the OX40 agonist ivuxolimab. The rearrangement links TRBV10-3 to TRBJ1-2; D might be TRBD1 (6 bases). The CDR3 bases are TGTGCCATCAGTGTCATAGGGGGAGGTGGCTACACCTTC. This translates into CAISVIGGGGYTF.